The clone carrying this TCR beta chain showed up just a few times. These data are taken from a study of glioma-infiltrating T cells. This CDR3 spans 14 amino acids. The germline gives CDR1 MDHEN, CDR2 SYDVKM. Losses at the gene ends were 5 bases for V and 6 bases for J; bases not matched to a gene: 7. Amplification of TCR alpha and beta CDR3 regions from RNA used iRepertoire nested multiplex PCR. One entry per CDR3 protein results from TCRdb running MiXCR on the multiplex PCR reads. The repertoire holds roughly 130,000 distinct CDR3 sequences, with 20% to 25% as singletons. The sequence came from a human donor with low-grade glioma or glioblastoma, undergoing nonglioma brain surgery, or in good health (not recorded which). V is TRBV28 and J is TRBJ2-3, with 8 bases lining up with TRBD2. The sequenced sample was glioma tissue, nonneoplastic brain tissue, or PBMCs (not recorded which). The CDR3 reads CASSALSGADTQYF. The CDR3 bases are TGTGCCAGCAGTGCGCTTAGCGGGGCGGATACGCAGTATTTT.